Each of the 30 T cell receptor beta chains below was sequenced from the same sample in a study of vaccination effects on CD4 cells after COVID-19. The repertoire was sequenced with immunoSEQ multiplex PCR; TCRdb's copy has only in-frame clones and lacks some. The sample includes almost 70,000 clones, around 70% of them seen just once. Expansion with viral peptide pools was applied to antigen-specific CD4+ T cells by the ViraFEST assay prior to sequencing. Following culture for more than 9 days, CD4+ T cells were isolated. The participants, recipients of two vaccine doses, got either BNT162b2 or mRNA-1273. Their antigen targets remain unknown. This specimen was CD4+ T cells from PBMCs cultured with HCoV-229E spike peptides, taken after COVID-19 vaccination. The receptor source for this set is a human donor who received a COVID-19 vaccine.

The CDR3 here is CASSLDPGRGGTEAFF. CDR3 sequence (DNA): TGCGCCAGCAGCTTGGACCCGGGACGGGGGGGCACTGAAGCTTTCTTT. V and J are TRBV5-1 and TRBJ1-1, with D perhaps TRBD1 (5 bases). This CDR3 spans 16 amino acids. V gave up 0 bases and J gave up 4 bases, with 16 bases separating them. Per germline, CDR1 SGHRS and CDR2 YFSETQ. Drawing the rest from reference TRBV5-1 and TRBJ1-1, the complete variable domain is KAGVTQTPRYLIKTRGQQVTLSCSPISGHRSVSWYQQTPGQGLQFLFEYFSETQRNKGNFPGRFSGRQFSNSRSEMNVSTLELGDSALYLCASSLDPGRGGTEAFFGQGTRLTVV.

The chain recombines TRBV14 with TRBJ1-1; the D is unclear. CDR1 and CDR2 from the germline V gene are SGHDN and FVKESK. There are 14 residues in the CDR3. The V and J ends lost 3 bases and 3 bases respectively, with 11 bases between them. This CDR3 is CASSQLSGDTEAFF. The CDR3 DNA reads as TGTGCCAGCAGCCAGCTCTCGGGCGACACTGAAGCTTTCTTT. The full variable domain, rest sourced from reference TRBV14 and TRBJ1-1, is EAGVTQFPSHSVIEKGQTVTLRCDPISGHDNLYWYRRVMGKEIKFLLHFVKESKQDESGMPNNRFLAERTGGTYSTLKVQPAELEDSGVYFCASSQLSGDTEAFFGQGTRLTVV.

This clone showed up just a few times. This rearrangement joins TRBV5-4 to TRBJ2-1; TRBD1 matches 7 bases. The V gene's germline CDR1 is SGHNT and CDR2 YYREEE (reference sequence). The ends lost 0 bases at V and 3 bases at J; junction bases unmatched: 3. This CDR3 spans 15 amino acids. The CDR3 reads CASSLAQGLYNEQFF. CDR3 sequence (DNA): TGTGCCAGCAGCTTGGCACAGGGGCTCTACAATGAGCAGTTCTTC.

The rearrangement uses TRBV12-3 or TRBV12-4 and TRBJ2-2; D tentatively reads TRBD1 or TRBD2 (5 bases each). The V end was cut by 9 bases, the J end by 7 bases, with 9 bases between. The CDR3 runs 11 residues. CDR3 residues: CASMGVGELFF. CDR3 in DNA: TGTGCCAGTATGGGGGTCGGGGAGCTGTTTTTT.

The chain is built from TRBV7-8 and TRBJ2-2; D is perhaps TRBD2 (5 bases). V lost 3 bases, J lost 1 base, and 9 bases lay in between. CDR1 SGHVS and CDR2 FQNEAQ come from the germline V gene. CDR3 length: 15 residues. CDR3 coding DNA: TGTGCCAGCAGCTTTATGCGGGTGAACACCGGGGAGCTGTTTTTT. Its protein product is CASSFMRVNTGELFF.

V is TRBV6-5 and J is TRBJ2-5, with 7 bases fitting TRBD1. V lost 6 bases and J lost 5; bases outside the gene matches: 6. This CDR3 is 13 amino acids long. Germline CDR1 is MNHEY and CDR2 is SVGAGI. The CDR3 spells CASSRDRDETQYF. CDR3 DNA: TGTGCCAGCAGCAGAGACAGGGACGAGACCCAGTACTTC.

This rearrangement joins TRBV28 to TRBJ1-1, with TRBD1 matching 7 bases. V shed 6 bases and J 1 base; nucleotides not matched to a gene: 11. The CDR3 is 16 residues long. Germline V CDR1 and CDR2: MDHEN, SYDVKM. The CDR3 coding sequence is TGTGCCAGCAGCGCCAAGGGACAGCGGGGGAACACTGAAGCTTTCTTT. It specifies CASSAKGQRGNTEAFF.

The J gene is TRBJ1-5, the V gene TRBV4-3; D is uncertain. Trimming cost V 0 bases and J 2 bases, with 14 bases left between them. CDR3 size: 17 residues. Germline values: CDR1 LGHNA, CDR2 YSLEER. This CDR3 is CASSQDLGTIGNQPQHF. The CDR3 nucleotides read TGCGCCAGCAGCCAAGATCTTGGCACCATAGGCAATCAGCCCCAGCATTTT.

The rearrangement joins TRBV7-3 to TRBJ2-2; weak D call: TRBD2 (7 bases). Trimming took off 1 base at V and 4 bases at J, with 10 bases between the two ends. Germline lookup yields CDR1 SGHTA and CDR2 FQGTGA. The CDR3 is made up of 15 amino acids. CDR3: CASSLNREGTGELFF. The CDR3 DNA sequence: TGTGCCAGCAGCTTAAACAGGGAGGGCACCGGGGAGCTGTTTTTT.

V is TRBV4-3 and J is TRBJ1-6; 8 nucleotides line up with TRBD1. Germline lookup yields CDR1 LGHNA and CDR2 YSLEER. The CDR3 contains 18 residues. The J segment lost 5 bases and the V segment lost 4 bases, leaving 13 bases of the junction unmatched. CDR3 region: CASSLRGTGETNNSPLHF. CDR3 coding DNA: TGCGCCAGCAGCCTTCGCGGGACAGGTGAGACGAATAATTCACCCCTCCACTTT.

The CDR3 reads CASSAGPRDGRGYTF. The CDR3 DNA reads TGTGCCAGCAGCGCTGGGCCGAGGGACGGGCGTGGCTACACCTTC. The chain has TRBV9 and TRBJ1-2; D may be TRBD1 (5 bases). V lost 3 bases and J lost 7, with 19 bases in between. This CDR3 region has 15 residues. CDR1 and CDR2 from the germline V gene are SGDLS and YYNGEE.

This chain links TRBV28 with TRBJ2-2, with unresolved D. V lost 2 bases and J lost 3, with 7 bases in between. Germline lookup yields CDR1 MDHEN and CDR2 SYDVKM. The CDR3 is 14 amino acids. The CDR3: CASSLGRYTGELFF. In DNA, the CDR3 is TGTGCCAGCAGTTTAGGACGGTACACCGGGGAGCTGTTTTTT.

J is TRBJ1-1 and V is TRBV27, with unresolved D. From germline, CDR1 is MNHEY and CDR2 SMNVEV (reference sequence). The CDR3 is made up of 11 amino acids. Trimming stripped 6 bases from V and 11 bases from J, with 13 bases between. The CDR3 region is CASSTSGRAFF. The CDR3 DNA sequence: TGTGCCAGCAGCACCTCGGGGAGGGCTTTCTTT.

The rearrangement joins TRBV7-3 to TRBJ2-3; either TRBD1 or TRBD2 may supply D (5 bases each). V was pared by 3 bases and J by 4 bases, with 5 bases between. Germline V CDR1 and CDR2: SGHTA, FQGTGA. This CDR3 is 12 amino acids long. This chain's CDR3 is CASSLGADTQYF. The CDR3 region has the DNA TGTGCCAGCAGCTTGGGGGCAGATACGCAGTATTTT.

This chain uses TRBV18 with TRBJ1-4; possible D gene TRBD1, 6 bases. Germline CDR1 reads KGHSH; CDR2 reads LQKENI. Deletions cut 4 bases from V and 4 bases from J, with 10 bases between. The CDR3 covers 14 residues. The CDR3 here is CASSRQADNEKLFF. The DNA for the CDR3 is TGTGCCAGCTCACGACAGGCCGATAATGAAAAACTGTTTTTT.

The CDR3 DNA sequence: TGTGCCAGCAGCCAGGCCCTCGGACAGCGTCAAGAGACCCAGTACTTC. Encoded protein: CASSQALGQRQETQYF. This chain links TRBV4-2 with TRBJ2-5, with D perhaps matching TRBD1 (6 bases). Per the germline V gene, CDR1 is LGHNA and CDR2 is YNFKEQ. The V end was cut by 3 bases, the J end by 2 bases, with 16 bases between. This CDR3 has 16 residues.

The CDR3 here is CASSPRDSEAFF. CDR3 sequence (DNA): TGTGCCAGTAGTCCTCGGGACAGTGAAGCTTTCTTT. The chain links TRBV19 to TRBJ1-1, with 7 bases matching TRBD1. The CDR3 totals 12 residues. Germline CDR1 reads LNHDA; CDR2 reads SQIVND (reference sequence). V shed 5 bases, J shed 7 bases, and the junction held 4 bases outside the gene matches.

This rearrangement joins TRBV6-2 or TRBV6-3 to TRBJ2-7; TRBD2 aligns across 7 bases. The CDR3 is 14 amino acids. Germline V lookup: CDR1 MNHEY, CDR2 SVGEGT. The V and J ends lost 0 bases and 5 bases, in that order; junction bases with no gene match: 4. As DNA, the CDR3 is TGTGCCAGCAGTTACTCGGGAGGGAAACACGAGCAGTACGTC. It encodes CASSYSGGKHEQYV.

The rearrangement uses TRBV21-1 and TRBJ2-3. TRBV21-1 is reported as a pseudogene. The CDR3 consists of 20 residues. The CDR3 DNA follows: TGTGCCAGCAGCAAACTTACATTTAAGACGGAATGTACTAGCACAGATACGCAGTATTTT. Encoded protein: CASSKLTFKTECTSTDTQYF.

The chain is built from TRBV27 and TRBJ1-5; D is perhaps TRBD1 (6 bases). The CDR3 loop spans 15 amino acids. V was trimmed by 3 bases and J by 2 bases, leaving 11 bases between them. Looked up from germline, CDR1 is MNHEY and CDR2 is SMNVEV (reference sequence). The CDR3, as DNA: TGTGCCAGCAGTTTCATGGGGGGCGGCAATCAGCCCCAGCATTTT. Translating gives CASSFMGGGNQPQHF.

The V gene is TRBV3-1 (or the pseudogene TRBV3-2), the J gene TRBJ1-2; D might be TRBD1 (5 bases). V lost 1 base and J lost 5, with 5 bases in between. This CDR3 region has 12 residues. Germline V gives CDR1 LGHDT, CDR2 YNNKEL (reference sequence). CDR3 loop: CASSQGQYGYTF. Here the CDR3 DNA reads TGTGCCAGCAGCCAAGGACAGTATGGCTACACCTTC.

This clone came up once. The V call is TRBV20-1, the J call TRBJ1-4; tentatively, D is TRBD1 (6 bases). Germline CDR1 and CDR2: DFQATT and SNEGSKA (reference sequence). The CDR3 contains 14 residues. Trimming pared 3 bases from V and 7 bases from J, leaving 15 bases between. The CDR3 nucleotides read TGCAGTGCTAGTCGGGGGGCGCCGGGTGAAAAACTGTTTTTT. It codes for CSASRGAPGEKLFF.

The V call is TRBV2, the J call TRBJ1-4; unclear D gene. Trimming stripped 6 bases from V and 5 bases from J, with 16 bases between. CDR1 and CDR2 from the germline V gene are SNHLY and FYNNEI. There are 15 residues in the CDR3. DNA of the CDR3: TGTGCCAGCAGCCCCTTGAAGGGATGGAATGAAAAACTGTTTTTT. Amino acid sequence: CASSPLKGWNEKLFF.

The chain is built from TRBV23-1 and TRBJ1-2; 10 bases align to TRBD1. TRBV23-1 is an ORF; its function is uncertain. V lost 8 bases to trimming and J lost 4 bases; unmatched junction nucleotides: 4. CDR3 size: 13 residues. This chain's CDR3 is CASPRDRGYGYTF. The CDR3 nucleotides are TGCGCCAGCCCCCGGGACAGGGGCTATGGCTACACCTTC.

This chain links TRBV6-2 or TRBV6-3 with TRBJ1-6, with D uncertain. Germline V CDR1 and CDR2: MNHEY, SVGEGT. Between the trimmed V and J ends, which lost 4 bases and 13 bases, there was a span of 14 bases. The CDR3 length is 13 residues. This CDR3 is CASSSPHSDPLHF. CDR3 bases: TGTGCCAGCAGTTCCCCCCATTCGGATCCCCTCCACTTT.

The chain carries TRBV6-6 and TRBJ1-4; D is possibly TRBD1 (5 bases). Trimming stripped 0 bases from V and 8 bases from J, with 13 bases between. This CDR3 has 15 amino acids. CDR1 and CDR2 from the germline V gene are MNHNY and SVGAGI (reference sequence). CDR3 nucleotides: TGTGCCAGCAGTTACTCGTTAGGGACCATAGAAAAACTGTTTTTT. Amino acid sequence: CASSYSLGTIEKLFF.

This chain uses TRBV28 with TRBJ2-3; TRBD1 agrees at 10 bases. The CDR3 covers 15 residues. From germline, CDR1 is MDHEN and CDR2 SYDVKM. The junction had 6 bases not matched to a gene; V was cut back by 2 bases and J by 7 bases. The CDR3 sequence: CASSLGGQGRNTQYF. CDR3 sequence (DNA): TGTGCCAGCAGTTTAGGGGGACAGGGGAGGAATACGCAGTATTTT.

V and J are TRBV18 and TRBJ1-5, with D possibly matching TRBD1 (6 bases). CDR3 length: 15 residues. Trimming shortened V by 3 bases and J by 5 bases, and 14 bases separated the two germline ends. Germline-derived CDR1 and CDR2 are KGHSH and LQKENI. Here the CDR3 reads CASSPPGGSHQPQHF. CDR3 sequence (DNA): TGTGCCAGCTCACCTCCGGGGGGCTCGCATCAGCCCCAGCATTTT.

V gene TRBV9 combines with J gene TRBJ2-3; 7 bases map to TRBD2. Trimming removed 2 bases from V and 2 bases from J; junction bases left unmatched: 2. The CDR3 covers 14 residues. Germline CDR1 reads SGDLS; CDR2 reads YYNGEE. This chain's CDR3 is CASSVRDYTDTQYF. CDR3 nucleotide sequence: TGTGCCAGCAGCGTTCGGGACTACACAGATACGCAGTATTTT. Complete variable domain (other parts from reference TRBV9 and TRBJ2-3): DSGVTQTPKHLITATGQRVTLRCSPRSGDLSVYWYQQSLDQGLQFLIQYYNGEERAKGNILERFSAQQFPDLHSELNLSSLELGDSALYFCASSVRDYTDTQYFGPGTRLTVL.

V usage is TRBV12-5 and J usage is TRBJ2-5, with D perhaps TRBD2 (5 bases). Looked up from germline, CDR1 is LGHNT and CDR2 is FRNRAP. The CDR3 covers 15 residues. Trimming took 5 bases from V and 5 from J, leaving 18 bases between them. In nucleotides, the CDR3 is TGTGCTAGTGGTCCGGACTGGCCCACGCTCGAGACCCAGTACTTC. This sequence encodes CASGPDWPTLETQYF.